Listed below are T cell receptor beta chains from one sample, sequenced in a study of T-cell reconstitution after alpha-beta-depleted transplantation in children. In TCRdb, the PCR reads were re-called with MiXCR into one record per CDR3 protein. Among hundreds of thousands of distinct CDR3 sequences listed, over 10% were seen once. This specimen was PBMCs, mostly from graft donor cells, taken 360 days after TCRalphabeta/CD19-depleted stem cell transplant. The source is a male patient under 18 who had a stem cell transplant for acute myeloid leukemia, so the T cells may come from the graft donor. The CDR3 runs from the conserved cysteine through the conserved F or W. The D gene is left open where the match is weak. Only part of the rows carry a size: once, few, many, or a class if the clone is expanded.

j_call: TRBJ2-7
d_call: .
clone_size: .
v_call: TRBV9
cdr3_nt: TGTGCCAGCAGCGTAGGCCCTCCCTACGAGCAGTACTTC
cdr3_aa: CASSVGPPYEQYF

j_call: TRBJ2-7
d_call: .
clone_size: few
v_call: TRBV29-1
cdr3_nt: TGCAGCGTGATAGGGGATAGCCACTACGAGCAGTACTTC
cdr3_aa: CSVIGDSHYEQYF

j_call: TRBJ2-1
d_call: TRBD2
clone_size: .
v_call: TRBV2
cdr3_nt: TGTGCCAGCACCGGGACTAGGGGCAATGAGCAGTTCTTC
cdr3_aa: CASTGTRGNEQFF

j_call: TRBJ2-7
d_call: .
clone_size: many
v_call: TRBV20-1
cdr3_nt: TGCAGTGCCCTAGGGTCACTCTACGAGCAGTACTTC
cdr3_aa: CSALGSLYEQYF

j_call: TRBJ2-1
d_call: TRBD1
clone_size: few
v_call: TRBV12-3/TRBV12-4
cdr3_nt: TGTGCCAGCAGTTTGGGGCAATTGACAGGGCTACCAACTTACAATGAGCAGTTCTTC
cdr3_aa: CASSLGQLTGLPTYNEQFF

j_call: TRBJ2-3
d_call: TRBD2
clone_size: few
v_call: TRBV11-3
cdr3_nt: TGTGCCAGCAGCTCGGGACTAGCGGGTATACAGACAGATACGCAGTATTTT
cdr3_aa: CASSSGLAGIQTDTQYF

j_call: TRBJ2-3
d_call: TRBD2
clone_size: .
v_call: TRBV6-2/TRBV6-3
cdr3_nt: TGTGCCAGCAGTTACCTAGCGGTTATCACAGATACGCAGTATTTT
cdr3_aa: CASSYLAVITDTQYF

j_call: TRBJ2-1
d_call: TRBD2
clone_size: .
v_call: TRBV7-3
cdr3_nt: TGTGCCAGCAGTTTCGGGACTAGCCAGAGTGAGCAGTTCTTC
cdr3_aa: CASSFGTSQSEQFF

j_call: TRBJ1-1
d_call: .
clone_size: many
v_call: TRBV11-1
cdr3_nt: TGTGCCAGCAGCTTGGGGGTTACTGAAGCTTTCTTT
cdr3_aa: CASSLGVTEAFF

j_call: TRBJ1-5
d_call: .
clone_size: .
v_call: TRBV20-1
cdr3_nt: TGCAGTGCTTGGGGGGGTAATCAGCCCCAGCATTTT
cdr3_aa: CSAWGGNQPQHF

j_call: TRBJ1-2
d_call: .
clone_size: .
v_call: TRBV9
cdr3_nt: TGTGCCAGCAGCTCCCTAAGTGGCTACACCTTC
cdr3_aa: CASSSLSGYTF

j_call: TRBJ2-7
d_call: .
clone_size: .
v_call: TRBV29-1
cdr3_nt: TGCAGCTTTTGCGGGGCGACACACTCCTACGAGCAGTACTTC
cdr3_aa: CSFCGATHSYEQYF

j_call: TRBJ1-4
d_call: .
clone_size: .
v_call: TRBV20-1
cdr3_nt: TGCAGTGCTGGGGAGGGTTGGGGTAGGCGCGATGAAAAACTGTTTTTT
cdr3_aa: CSAGEGWGRRDEKLFF

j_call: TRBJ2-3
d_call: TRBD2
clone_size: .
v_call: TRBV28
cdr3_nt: TGTGCCAGCAGCCCAGGACTAGCGGTAGATACGCAGTATTTT
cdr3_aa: CASSPGLAVDTQYF

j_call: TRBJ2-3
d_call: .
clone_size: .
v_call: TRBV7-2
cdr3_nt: TGTGCCAGCAGCTCCCCCATAGCCTATCTCCCAGATACGCAGTATTTT
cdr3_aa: CASSSPIAYLPDTQYF

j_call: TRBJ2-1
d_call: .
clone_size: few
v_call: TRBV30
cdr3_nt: TGTGCCTGGAGGAGCGGCTCCTACAATGAGCAGTTCTTC
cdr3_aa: CAWRSGSYNEQFF

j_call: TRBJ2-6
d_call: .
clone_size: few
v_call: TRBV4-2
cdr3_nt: TGTGCCAGCAGCCAAGATACGGGCTCTGGGGCCAACGTCCTGACTTTC
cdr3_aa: CASSQDTGSGANVLTF

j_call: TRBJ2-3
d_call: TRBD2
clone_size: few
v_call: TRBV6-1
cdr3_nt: TGTGCCAGCGGTCCGCATCTAGCGGGAACAGATACGCAGTATTTT
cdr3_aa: CASGPHLAGTDTQYF

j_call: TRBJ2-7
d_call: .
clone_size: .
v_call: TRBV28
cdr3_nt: TGTGCCACCTCCCTGGGGCCCACCTACGAGCAGTACTTC
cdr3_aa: CATSLGPTYEQYF

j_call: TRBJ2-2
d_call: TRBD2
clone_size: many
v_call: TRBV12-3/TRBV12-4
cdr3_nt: TGTGCCAGCAGCCCGCCTAGCGGGAGAATCACCGGGGAGCTGTTTTTT
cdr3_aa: CASSPPSGRITGELFF

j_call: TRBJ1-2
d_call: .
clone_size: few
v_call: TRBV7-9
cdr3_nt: TGTGCCAGCACATCCTTCCGGGGGGGCTACACCTTC
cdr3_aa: CASTSFRGGYTF

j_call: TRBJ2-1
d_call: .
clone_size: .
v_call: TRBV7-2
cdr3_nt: TGTGCCAGCAGCTTAGGGGGCCTAGCTGTGAGCAATGAGCAGTTCTTC
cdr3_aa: CASSLGGLAVSNEQFF

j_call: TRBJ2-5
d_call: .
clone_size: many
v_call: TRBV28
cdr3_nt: TGTGCCAGCAGCCATAGGGGTCGGGATGGAGAGACCCAGTACTTC
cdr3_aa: CASSHRGRDGETQYF

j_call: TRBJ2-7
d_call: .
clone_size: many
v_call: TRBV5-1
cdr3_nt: TGCGCCAGCAGCTTGGCGGGACCTTACTCCTACGAGCAGTACTTC
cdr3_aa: CASSLAGPYSYEQYF

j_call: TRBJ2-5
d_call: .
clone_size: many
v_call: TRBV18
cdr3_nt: TGTGCCAGCTCACCAGGGTTTCGAGAGACCCAGTACTTC
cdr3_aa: CASSPGFRETQYF

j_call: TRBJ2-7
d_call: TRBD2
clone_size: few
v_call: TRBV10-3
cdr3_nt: TGTGCCATGACTAGCGGGAGTTGGTCCTACGAGCAGTACTTC
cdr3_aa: CAMTSGSWSYEQYF

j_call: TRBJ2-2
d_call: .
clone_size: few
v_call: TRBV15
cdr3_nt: TGTGCCACCAGCAGCTACAGGGGGGGAGCCGGGGAGCTGTTTTTT
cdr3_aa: CATSSYRGGAGELFF

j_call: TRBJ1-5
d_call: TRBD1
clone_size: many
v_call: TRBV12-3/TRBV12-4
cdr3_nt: TGTGCCAGCAGGCCTGGGACAGGGGAGAGTCAGCCCCAGCATTTT
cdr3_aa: CASRPGTGESQPQHF

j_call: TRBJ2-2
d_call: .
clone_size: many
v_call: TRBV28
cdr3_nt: TGTGCCAGCAGGCATACTAGTACGAACACCGGGGAGCTGTTTTTT
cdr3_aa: CASRHTSTNTGELFF

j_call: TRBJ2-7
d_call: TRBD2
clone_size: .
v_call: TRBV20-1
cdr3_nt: TGCAGTGCTAGACCCTCACCAACCGGGAGGAGGTCGGCAGTGGGGGCCTACGAGCAGTACTTC
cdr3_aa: CSARPSPTGRRSAVGAYEQYF

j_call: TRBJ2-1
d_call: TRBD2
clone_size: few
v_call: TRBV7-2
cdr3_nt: TGTGCCAGCAGGGGAATCGGGGCTAGCGGATTTAATGAGCAGTTCTTC
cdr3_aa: CASRGIGASGFNEQFF

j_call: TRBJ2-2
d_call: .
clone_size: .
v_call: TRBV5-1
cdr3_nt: TGCGCCAGCAGCTTGCCCCAAGCGGCCGGGGGCTCTAACACCGGGGAGCTGTTTTTT
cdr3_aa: CASSLPQAAGGSNTGELFF

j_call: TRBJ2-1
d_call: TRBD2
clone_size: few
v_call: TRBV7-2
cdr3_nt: TGTGCCAGCAGCCCGTGGACTAGCGGGAGGAGGGAGCAGTTCTTC
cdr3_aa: CASSPWTSGRREQFF

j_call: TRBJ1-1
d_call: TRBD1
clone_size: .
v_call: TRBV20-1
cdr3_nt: TGCAGTGCTTGGACAGGGCCGAACACTGAAGCTTTCTTT
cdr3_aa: CSAWTGPNTEAFF

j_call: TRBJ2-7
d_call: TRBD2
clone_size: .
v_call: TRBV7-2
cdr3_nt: TGTGCCAGCAGCTTCCTGCGGGAGGGCGAGCAGTACTTC
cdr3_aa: CASSFLREGEQYF

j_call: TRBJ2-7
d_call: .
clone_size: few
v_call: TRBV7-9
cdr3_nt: TGTGCCAGCAGCCCAGAGGGGGCGGGGCACGAGCAGTACTTC
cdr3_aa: CASSPEGAGHEQYF

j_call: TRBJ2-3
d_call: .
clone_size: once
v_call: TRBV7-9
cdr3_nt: TGTGCCAGCAGCCCCCCCTACGATACGCAGTATTTT
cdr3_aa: CASSPPYDTQYF

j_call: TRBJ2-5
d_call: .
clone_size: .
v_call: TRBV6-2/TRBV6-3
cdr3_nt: TGTGCCAGCAGTTACGTAGGGGGGAACCTGGTCCACCAAGAGACCCAGTACTTC
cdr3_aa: CASSYVGGNLVHQETQYF

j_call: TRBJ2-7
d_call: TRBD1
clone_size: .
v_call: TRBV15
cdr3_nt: TGTGCCACCGGAGGCCCTATGGGACAGGGGGGATACGAGCAGTACTTC
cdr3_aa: CATGGPMGQGGYEQYF

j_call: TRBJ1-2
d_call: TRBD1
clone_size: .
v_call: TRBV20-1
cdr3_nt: TGCAGTGCCTACTTTGGGGACAGGGGGATCGGTGGCTACACCTTC
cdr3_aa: CSAYFGDRGIGGYTF

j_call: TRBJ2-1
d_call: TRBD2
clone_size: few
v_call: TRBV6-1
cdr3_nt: TGTGCCAGCAGCCGGGGACTAGCGGGAGGGCCGGCGGATGAGCAGTTCTTC
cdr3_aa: CASSRGLAGGPADEQFF

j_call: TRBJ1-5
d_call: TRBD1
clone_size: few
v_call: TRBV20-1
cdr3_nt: TGCAGTGCCCAAACAGGGGGGGGACAGCCCCAGCATTTT
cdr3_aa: CSAQTGGGQPQHF

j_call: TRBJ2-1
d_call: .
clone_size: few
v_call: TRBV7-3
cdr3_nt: TGTGCCAGCAGCTTGAAGGTAGGGCGGCACGCGGATGAGCAGTTCTTC
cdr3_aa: CASSLKVGRHADEQFF

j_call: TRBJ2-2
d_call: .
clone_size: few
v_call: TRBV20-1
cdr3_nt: TGCAGTGCTAGAGGGGGAACTGCGCACACCGGGGAGCTGTTTTTT
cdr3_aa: CSARGGTAHTGELFF

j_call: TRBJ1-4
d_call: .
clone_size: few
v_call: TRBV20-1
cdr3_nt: TGCAGTGCCACCTTCGGGCTAGGTGAAAAACTGTTTTTT
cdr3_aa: CSATFGLGEKLFF